A single sample gave rise to the 9 T cell receptor beta chains below, sequenced in a study of vaccination effects on CD4 cells after COVID-19. Following culture for about 11 days, CD4+ T cells were isolated. These receptors lack a known antigen. Clones were read by immunoSEQ multiplex PCR, and TCRdb kept only the in-frame ones, dropping some. The sample has 70,000 to 75,000 clones, more than 70% seen once. Sequencing used CD4+ T cells from PBMCs cultured without peptide, obtained before COVID-19 vaccination. The receptors come from a human donor who received a COVID-19 vaccine.

The CDR3 DNA follows: TGTGCCAGCAGCGCGAAGGCAGGGGGCATCACCTATGGCTACACCTTC. Translation gives CASSAKAGGITYGYTF. The chain combines TRBV7-3 with TRBJ1-2; 8 bases are a match to TRBD1. Germline CDR1 reads SGHTA; CDR2 reads FQGTGA. V was clipped by 5 bases and J by 4 bases; unmatched bases: 12. CDR3 length: 16 residues.

This rearrangement joins TRBV11-2 to TRBJ1-6; D gene uncertain. The CDR3 is 13 residues long. Germline CDR1 reads SGHAT; CDR2 reads FQNNGV. V was clipped by 4 bases and J by 8 bases, with 9 bases between them. CDR3 nucleotide sequence: TGTGCCAGCAGCTCCTCGAGGCATTCACCCCTCCACTTT. This gives the protein CASSSSRHSPLHF.

This chain links TRBV5-1 with TRBJ2-5, with D perhaps TRBD1 (6 bases). This CDR3 comprises 14 residues. Trimming stripped 4 bases from V and 5 bases from J, with 15 bases between. The germline CDR1 and CDR2 sequences are SGHRS and YFSETQ. The CDR3 here is CASSRYRVGETQYF. The CDR3, as DNA: TGCGCCAGCAGCCGGTACAGGGTCGGGGAGACCCAGTACTTC.

The gene calls are TRBV7-2 and TRBJ1-6; D unresolved. The CDR3 runs 15 residues. The germline CDR1 and CDR2 sequences are SGHTA and FQGNSA. V lost 4 bases and J lost 5, with 12 bases in between. Here the CDR3 reads CASSSPRANNSPLHF. CDR3 DNA sequence: TGTGCCAGCAGCTCACCCCGCGCTAATAATTCACCCCTCCACTTT.

The rearrangement links TRBV5-1 to TRBJ2-5; 8 nucleotides match TRBD1. The CDR3 spans 14 residues. From germline, CDR1 is SGHRS and CDR2 YFSETQ. The V segment lost 4 bases and the J segment 4 bases; nucleotides outside the gene matches: 6. CDR3 nucleotide sequence: TGCGCCAGCAGCGAAGGAGGGACAGGAGAGACCCAGTACTTC. This translates into CASSEGGTGETQYF.

This chain connects TRBV7-8 to TRBJ2-2, with D perhaps TRBD2 (6 bases). This CDR3 is 14 amino acids long. The germline gives CDR1 SGHVS, CDR2 FQNEAQ. V lost 2 bases and J lost 5, with 9 bases in between. CDR3 nucleotides: TGTGCCAGCAGCTTACGGGGGAGTACCGGGGAGCTGTTTTTT. This codes for CASSLRGSTGELFF.

This clone was detected a few times. V and J are TRBV24-1 and TRBJ1-3; no definite D call. CDR1 and CDR2 (germline): KGHDR, SFDVKD. V gave up 5 bases and J gave up 4 bases, with 8 bases separating them. This CDR3 region has 13 residues. For the CDR3, the DNA is TGTGCCACCAGTGGTGGACTGGGAAACACCATATATTTT. It encodes CATSGGLGNTIYF.

The chain uses TRBV3-1 (or the pseudogene TRBV3-2) and TRBJ2-1; D remains unclear. CDR1 is LGHDT, CDR2 YNNKEL, per germline (reference sequence). The length of the CDR3 is 12 residues. Trimming took off 2 bases at V and 9 bases at J, with 8 bases between the two ends. CDR3 amino acids: CASSQTRTEQFF. The CDR3 DNA reads TGTGCCAGCAGCCAAACGCGGACTGAGCAGTTCTTC.

The chain couples TRBV14 to TRBJ1-5, with D maybe TRBD1 (5 bases). V was pared by 4 bases and J by 6 bases, with 19 bases between. This CDR3 has 16 amino acids. Looked up from germline, CDR1 is SGHDN and CDR2 is FVKESK. In DNA form, the CDR3 reads TGTGCCAGCAGCCTCCGTACGTCCTCGGGACGTCAGCCCCAGCATTTT. Protein: CASSLRTSSGRQPQHF.